Below, 27 T cell receptor beta chains from the same sample are listed, as sequenced in a study of T cells in Graves' hyperthyroidism and ophthalmopathy. Template material for amplifying TCR beta CDR3 regions consisted of RNA transcripts. The HTBI primer set was used in a first-round RT-PCR of the TCR CDR3. TCRdb ran MiXCR on the multiplex PCR reads and lists one entry per CDR3 protein. The sample shows about 110,000 distinct CDR3 sequences, about 16% of them seen only once. Sequenced material: blood. The receptors derive from a woman in her forties or fifties with Graves' hyperthyroidism.

This clonotype was seen ten or more times. V and J are TRBV4-1 and TRBJ1-5, with 7 bases matching TRBD1. This CDR3 comprises 14 residues. The junction had 2 bases not matched to a gene; V was cut back by 2 bases and J by 4 bases. Germline assignment: CDR1 MGHRA and CDR2 YSYEKL. The CDR3 coding sequence is TGCGCCAGCAGCCAACGGGACAGAAATCAGCCCCAGCATTTT. Its translation: CASSQRDRNQPQHF.

This clonotype was detected only a few times. The V and J genes are TRBV13 and TRBJ2-3, with D possibly TRBD2 on 7 matching bases. V lost 6 bases and J 2 bases, leaving 15 bases between the germline ends. Germline values: CDR1 PRHDT, CDR2 FYEKMQ (reference sequence). This CDR3 region has 15 residues. The CDR3 reads CASSYQGRDTDTQYF. The CDR3 nucleotides read TGTGCCAGCAGTTACCAGGGGAGGGACACAGATACGCAGTATTTT.

The V gene is TRBV10-2, the J gene TRBJ2-2, with unresolved D. Germline values: CDR1 WSHSY, CDR2 SAAADI. Trimming took off 2 bases at V and 4 bases at J, with 17 bases between the two ends. The CDR3 covers 17 residues. The CDR3 is CASSERVVAPTTGELFF. For the CDR3, the DNA is TGCGCCAGCAGTGAGAGGGTGGTAGCCCCGACCACCGGGGAGCTGTTTTTT.

This clonotype was picked up many times. Here the CDR3 DNA reads TGTGCCAGCAGTCCCGACCCGACAGGGAACTATGGCTACACCTTC. Amino acids: CASSPDPTGNYGYTF. The V and J genes are TRBV27 and TRBJ1-2, with 7 bases fitting TRBD1. The CDR3 is 15 residues long. Germline V gene lookup returns CDR1 MNHEY and CDR2 SMNVEV (reference sequence). V lost 5 bases, J lost 2 bases, and 8 bases stayed unmatched.

V gene TRBV7-2 combines with J gene TRBJ2-3; D might be TRBD2 (6 bases). CDR1 is SGHTA and CDR2 is FQGNSA in the germline V gene. Trimming cost V 1 base and J 6 bases, with 17 bases left between them. The CDR3 covers 16 residues. CDR3 sequence reads: CASSLDTGRGSDTQYF. In nucleotides, the CDR3 is TGTGCCAGCAGCTTAGACACGGGGCGGGGATCTGATACGCAGTATTTT.

This clonotype was detected many times. The chain couples TRBV10-1 to TRBJ1-1; D gene ambiguous. The V end lost 0 bases, the J end lost 8 bases, and 1 base lay between the germline ends. Per the germline V gene, CDR1 is WNHNN and CDR2 is SYGVQD (reference sequence). The CDR3 is made up of 10 amino acids. The CDR3 is CASSESEAFF. Written as DNA, the CDR3 is TGCGCCAGCAGTGAGTCGGAAGCTTTCTTT.

The chain links TRBV7-9 to TRBJ2-1; TRBD1 aligns across 8 bases. Per germline, CDR1 SEHNR and CDR2 FQNEAQ (reference sequence). The CDR3 consists of 15 residues. V was clipped by 6 bases and J by 8 bases; unmatched bases: 12. CDR3 in DNA: TGTGCCAGCAGGGAGGAGGGTGACAGGGGCCATGAGCAGTTCTTC. This encodes CASREEGDRGHEQFF.

The chain links TRBV2 to TRBJ2-5; 7 nucleotides align to TRBD1. This CDR3 is built from 15 residues. V shed 4 bases, J shed 5 bases, and the junction held 10 bases outside the gene matches. Per germline, CDR1 SNHLY and CDR2 FYNNEI. The CDR3 reads CASSGNYRGGETQYF. CDR3 in DNA: TGTGCCAGCAGTGGGAATTACCGAGGGGGCGAGACCCAGTACTTC.

The V and J genes are TRBV20-1 and TRBJ2-7; 10 bases match TRBD2. Germline assignment: CDR1 DFQATT and CDR2 SNEGSKA (reference sequence). With 6 bases clipped from V and 3 bases from J, the junction kept 17 bases outside the gene matches. The CDR3 runs to 17 residues. CDR3 sequence: CSAPGTGTSVPHYEQYF. The CDR3 DNA is TGCAGTGCCCCCGGGACCGGGACTAGCGTCCCCCACTACGAGCAGTACTTC.

Note on this clonotype: Germline is not matched at one junction end, which may reflect a read error. The rearrangement uses TRBV6-1 and TRBJ1-2; no reliable D call. Germline V gene data show CDR1 as MNHNS and CDR2 as SASEGT. This CDR3 contains 11 residues. The DNA of the CDR3 is TGTGCCAGCCGTGATGGGTACGGCTACACCTTC. It yields the protein CASRDGYGYTF.

This clonotype appeared a few times. V and J are TRBV15 and TRBJ2-3; no definite D call. CDR1 is LNHNV and CDR2 is YYDKDF in the germline V gene (reference sequence). CDR3 length: 13 residues. V gave up 8 bases and J gave up 9 bases, with 18 bases separating them. CDR3 nucleotide sequence: TGTGCCACCGTTGGGCAGACGCGCGAGACGCAGTATTTT. Translating it yields CATVGQTRETQYF.

This clonotype was seen many times. This sequence joins TRBV7-9 and TRBJ1-3; D is unclear. CDR1 is SEHNR, CDR2 FQNEAQ, per germline (reference sequence). Trimming took off 5 bases at V and 2 bases at J, with 13 bases between the two ends. The CDR3 extends over 15 amino acids. The CDR3 nucleotides are TGTGCCAGCAGCCCCGGTACGCTCCCTGGAAACACCATATATTTT. Translation: CASSPGTLPGNTIYF.

The sample holds a few counts of this clonotype. V gene TRBV5-6 combines with J gene TRBJ1-1; D remains ambiguous. In germline, CDR1 is SGHDT, CDR2 YYEEEE. CDR3 length: 15 residues. Trimming shortened V by 2 bases and J by 2 bases, and 13 bases separated the two germline ends. This CDR3 reads CASSFPQHTNTEAFF. CDR3 DNA sequence: TGTGCCAGCAGCTTTCCGCAACATACCAACACTGAAGCTTTCTTT.

This clonotype was observed many times. V gene TRBV20-1 combines with J gene TRBJ2-3; TRBD1 aligns across 10 bases. This CDR3 has 13 residues. V gave up 5 bases and J gave up 4 bases; unmatched junction bases: 3. Per the germline V gene, CDR1 is DFQATT and CDR2 is SNEGSKA (reference sequence). CDR3 in amino acids: CSASGQGPDTQYF. CDR3 DNA sequence: TGCAGTGCTTCGGGACAGGGGCCAGATACGCAGTATTTT.

This clonotype was counted a few times. The chain carries TRBV27 and TRBJ1-5; possible D gene TRBD1, 5 bases. The V gene lost 5 bases and the J gene lost 7 bases, with 12 bases spanning the gap. Germline CDR1 MNHEY, CDR2 SMNVEV (reference sequence). The CDR3 totals 13 residues. The CDR3 bases are TGTGCCAGCAGTCCCAGGGACGGGCAGCCCCAGCATTTT. Translation gives CASSPRDGQPQHF.

In its sample, this clonotype was seen many times. The rearrangement uses TRBV6-1 and TRBJ2-3; no firm D call. The CDR3 totals 16 residues. Trimming pared 2 bases from V and 1 base from J, leaving 13 bases between. From germline, CDR1 is MNHNS and CDR2 SASEGT. The CDR3 protein is CASSESFNRGTDTQYF. The CDR3 DNA follows: TGTGCCAGCAGTGAAAGCTTCAACAGAGGCACAGATACGCAGTATTTT.

CDR3 nucleotide sequence: TGTGCCAGCCGCGGGAGGCGATCTAGCACAGATACGCAGTATTTT. This encodes CASRGRRSSTDTQYF. The chain carries TRBV28 and TRBJ2-3; 8 nucleotides match TRBD2. Trimming at V came to 8 bases and at J to 0 bases, leaving 7 bases not matched to a gene. The CDR3 is 15 amino acids. Germline assignment: CDR1 MDHEN and CDR2 SYDVKM.

This clonotype was found many times. This chain connects TRBV28 to TRBJ1-1; a possible D gene is TRBD1 (5 bases). The CDR3 has 15 amino acids. V dropped 1 base and J dropped 5 bases, with 14 bases sitting between them. Germline CDR1 MDHEN, CDR2 SYDVKM. Here the CDR3 reads CASSLYRTVMTEAFF. CDR3 DNA sequence: TGTGCCAGCAGTTTATACAGGACCGTGATGACTGAAGCTTTCTTT.

The sample holds many counts of this clonotype. The gene calls are TRBV6-1 and TRBJ2-7; D not resolved. The germline V gene encodes CDR1 MNHNS and CDR2 SASEGT. CDR3 size: 15 residues. V lost 3 bases and J 0 bases, leaving 12 bases between the germline ends. The CDR3 is CASSDWALSSYEQYV. The CDR3 nucleotides read TGTGCCAGCAGTGATTGGGCCCTGAGCTCCTACGAGCAGTACGTC.

This clonotype was observed at least ten times. The rearrangement uses TRBV29-1 and TRBJ2-1, with a tentative D call TRBD1 (5 bases). The germline V and J ends were trimmed by 6 bases and 1 base, with 13 bases remaining between them. CDR1 and CDR2 (germline): SQVTM, ANQGSEA. The CDR3 loop spans 14 amino acids. The CDR3 loop reads CSVSNQGSYNEQFF. CDR3 nucleotide sequence: TGCAGCGTGAGTAACCAGGGTTCCTACAATGAGCAGTTCTTC.

In this sample, this clonotype turned up many times. The chain carries TRBV6-5 and TRBJ2-7; 9 positions agree with TRBD2. Unmatched junction bases numbered 3, after V lost 2 bases and J lost 4 bases. This CDR3 is 14 amino acids long. CDR1 and CDR2 (germline): MNHEY, SVGAGI. The CDR3 spells CASSYRSGGYEQYV. As DNA, the CDR3 is TGTGCCAGCAGTTACCGTAGCGGGGGATACGAGCAGTACGTC.

This clonotype has a count of ten or more. The J gene is TRBJ2-2, the V gene TRBV6-1, with D unclear. The CDR3 covers 15 residues. Germline V gene data show CDR1 as MNHNS and CDR2 as SASEGT. V dropped 4 bases and J dropped 0 bases, with 9 bases sitting between them. The CDR3 sequence is CASSVYGSNTGELFF. The CDR3 DNA follows: TGTGCCAGCAGTGTATACGGCTCGAACACCGGGGAGCTGTTTTTT.

This clonotype occurred a few times. This chain connects TRBV19 to TRBJ2-1; 10 nucleotides match TRBD2. Per germline, CDR1 LNHDA and CDR2 SQIVND (reference sequence). The CDR3 runs to 16 residues. V was pared by 3 bases and J by 9 bases, with 11 bases of the junction left unmatched. CDR3 nucleotide sequence: TGTGCCAGTAGTATCCAGGCGGGGCTAGCGGGAGCTGAGCAGTTCTTC. Translated, it gives CASSIQAGLAGAEQFF.

The table lists this clonotype with many counts. V usage is TRBV20-1 and J usage is TRBJ2-7; D perhaps matches TRBD2 (6 bases). In germline, CDR1 is DFQATT, CDR2 SNEGSKA (reference sequence). Trimming stripped 5 bases from V and 4 bases from J, with 9 bases between. The CDR3 loop spans 11 amino acids. The CDR3 protein is CSAPRGYEQYF. For the CDR3, the DNA is TGCAGTGCTCCTCGGGGGTACGAGCAGTACTTC.

This clonotype was seen ten or more times. The chain joins TRBV28 to TRBJ2-1, with a tentative D call TRBD2 (5 bases). Germline CDR1 reads MDHEN; CDR2 reads SYDVKM. The CDR3 sequence is 13 residues long. The germline V and J ends were trimmed by 7 bases and 9 bases, with 16 bases remaining between them. CDR3 sequence reads: CASIPGTLREQFF. DNA of the CDR3: TGTGCCAGCATCCCGGGAACTCTTCGTGAGCAGTTCTTC. The full variable domain, completed using reference TRBV28 and TRBJ2-1, is DVKVTQSSRYLVKRTGEKVFLECVQDMDHENMFWYRQDPGLGLRLIYFSYDVKMKEKGDIPEGYSVSREKKERFSLILESASTNQTSMYLCASIPGTLREQFFGPGTRLTVL.

In this sample, this clonotype turned up many times. The V and J genes are TRBV29-1 and TRBJ2-1, with unresolved D. Germline loops: CDR1 SQVTM, CDR2 ANQGSEA. V was pared by 7 bases and J by 3 bases, with 4 bases between. The CDR3 length is 10 residues. The CDR3 reads CSGSYNEQFF. For the CDR3, the DNA is TGCAGCGGGAGCTACAATGAGCAGTTCTTC.

This chain uses TRBV5-1 with TRBJ2-7, with D tentatively TRBD1 (6 bases). V was clipped by 0 bases and J by 5 bases, with 12 bases between them. This CDR3 has 14 amino acids. Germline loops: CDR1 SGHRS, CDR2 YFSETQ. DNA of the CDR3: TGCGCCAGCAGCTTGGGTACTTGGGGGCACGAGCAGTACGTC. This encodes CASSLGTWGHEQYV.